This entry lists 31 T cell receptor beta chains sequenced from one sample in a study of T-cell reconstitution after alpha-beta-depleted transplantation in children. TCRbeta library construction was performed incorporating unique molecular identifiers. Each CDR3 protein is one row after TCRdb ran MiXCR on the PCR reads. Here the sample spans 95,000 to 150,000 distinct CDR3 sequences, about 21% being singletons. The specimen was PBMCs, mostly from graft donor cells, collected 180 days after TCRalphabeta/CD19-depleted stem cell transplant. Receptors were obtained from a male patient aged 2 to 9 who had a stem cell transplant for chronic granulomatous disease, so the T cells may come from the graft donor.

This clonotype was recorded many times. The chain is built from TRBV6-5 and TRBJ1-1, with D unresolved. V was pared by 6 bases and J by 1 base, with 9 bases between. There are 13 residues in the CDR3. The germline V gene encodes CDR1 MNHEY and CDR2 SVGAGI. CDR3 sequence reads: CASSRGRNTEAFF. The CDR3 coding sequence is TGTGCCAGCAGCCGAGGACGGAACACTGAAGCTTTCTTT.

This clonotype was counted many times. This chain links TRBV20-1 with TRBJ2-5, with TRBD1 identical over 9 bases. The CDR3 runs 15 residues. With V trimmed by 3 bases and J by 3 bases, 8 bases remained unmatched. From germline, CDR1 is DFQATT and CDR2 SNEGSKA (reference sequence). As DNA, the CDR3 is TGCAGTGCTAGGGGGCCTTGGACAGGGGAAGAGACCCAGTACTTC. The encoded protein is CSARGPWTGEETQYF.

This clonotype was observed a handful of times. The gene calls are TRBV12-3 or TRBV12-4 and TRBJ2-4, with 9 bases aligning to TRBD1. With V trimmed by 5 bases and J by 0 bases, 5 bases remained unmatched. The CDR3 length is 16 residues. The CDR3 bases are TGTGCCAGCAGTCTAGGACAGGGGCTAGCCAAAAACATTCAGTACTTC. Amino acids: CASSLGQGLAKNIQYF.

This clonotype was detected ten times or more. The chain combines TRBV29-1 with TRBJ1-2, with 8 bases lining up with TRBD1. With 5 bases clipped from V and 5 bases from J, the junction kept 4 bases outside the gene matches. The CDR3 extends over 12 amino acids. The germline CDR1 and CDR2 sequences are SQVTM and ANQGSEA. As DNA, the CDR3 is TGCAGCGTTAAGACAGGGGATTATGGCTACACCTTC. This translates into CSVKTGDYGYTF.

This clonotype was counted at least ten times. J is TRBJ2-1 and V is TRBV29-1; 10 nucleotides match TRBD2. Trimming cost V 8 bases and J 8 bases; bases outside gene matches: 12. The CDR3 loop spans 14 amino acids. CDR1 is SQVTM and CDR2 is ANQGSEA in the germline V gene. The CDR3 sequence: CSQGASGSIDEQFF. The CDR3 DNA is TGCAGCCAGGGGGCTAGCGGGAGTATCGATGAGCAGTTCTTC.

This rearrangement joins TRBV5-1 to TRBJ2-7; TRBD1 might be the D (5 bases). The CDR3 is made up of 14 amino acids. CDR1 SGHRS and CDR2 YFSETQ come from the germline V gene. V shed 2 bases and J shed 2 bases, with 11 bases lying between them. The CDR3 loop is CASSFQGLPYEQYF. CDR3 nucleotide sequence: TGCGCCAGCAGCTTCCAGGGCTTACCCTACGAGCAGTACTTC.

CDR3 in DNA: TGTGCCAGCAGCTACACGGGGCAAGGAGGGGGAATTTATGGCTACACCTTC. Translation: CASSYTGQGGGIYGYTF. The V call is TRBV6-5, the J call TRBJ1-2; D perhaps matches TRBD1 (6 bases). Germline V lookup: CDR1 MNHEY, CDR2 SVGAGI. CDR3 length: 17 residues. V lost 6 bases to trimming and J lost 5 bases, with 25 bases between them.

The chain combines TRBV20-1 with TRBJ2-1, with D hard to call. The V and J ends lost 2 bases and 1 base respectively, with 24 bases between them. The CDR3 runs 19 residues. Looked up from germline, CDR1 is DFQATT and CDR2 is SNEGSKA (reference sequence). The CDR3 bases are TGCAGTGCTAGATCGTTTGCAATCGCTAAAGGGATATCCTACAATGAGCAGTTCTTC. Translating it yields CSARSFAIAKGISYNEQFF.

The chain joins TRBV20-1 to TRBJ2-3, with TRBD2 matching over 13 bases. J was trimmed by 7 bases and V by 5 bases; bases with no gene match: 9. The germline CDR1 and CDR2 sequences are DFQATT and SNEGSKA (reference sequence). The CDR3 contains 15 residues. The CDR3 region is CSAQLLAGGPYTQYF. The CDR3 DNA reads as TGCAGTGCTCAACTACTAGCGGGAGGGCCATATACGCAGTATTTT.

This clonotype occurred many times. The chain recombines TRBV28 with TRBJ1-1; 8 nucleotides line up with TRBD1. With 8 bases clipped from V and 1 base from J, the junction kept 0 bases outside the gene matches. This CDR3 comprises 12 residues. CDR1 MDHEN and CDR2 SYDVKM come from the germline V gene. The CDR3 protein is CASGTGNTEAFF. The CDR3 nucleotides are TGTGCCAGCGGGACAGGGAACACTGAAGCTTTCTTT.

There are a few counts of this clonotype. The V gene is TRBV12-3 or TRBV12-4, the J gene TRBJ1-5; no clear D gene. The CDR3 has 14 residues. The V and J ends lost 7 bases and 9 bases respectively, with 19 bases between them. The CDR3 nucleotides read TGTGCCAGCACCCCCGGGGAGGCCTCTAGGCCCCAGCATTTT. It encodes CASTPGEASRPQHF.

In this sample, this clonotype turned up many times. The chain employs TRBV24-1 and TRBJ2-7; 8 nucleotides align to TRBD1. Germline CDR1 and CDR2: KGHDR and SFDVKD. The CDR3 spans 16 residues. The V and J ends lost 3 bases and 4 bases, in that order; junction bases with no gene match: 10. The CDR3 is CATSDLSDRGGYEQYF. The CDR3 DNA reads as TGTGCCACCAGTGATCTTTCCGACAGGGGTGGGTACGAGCAGTACTTC.

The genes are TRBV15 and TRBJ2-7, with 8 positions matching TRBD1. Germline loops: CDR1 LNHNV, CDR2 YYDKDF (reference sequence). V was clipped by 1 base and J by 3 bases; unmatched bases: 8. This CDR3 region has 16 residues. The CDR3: CATSRGKDRDHYEQYF. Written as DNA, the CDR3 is TGTGCCACCAGCAGAGGAAAGGACAGGGATCACTACGAGCAGTACTTC.

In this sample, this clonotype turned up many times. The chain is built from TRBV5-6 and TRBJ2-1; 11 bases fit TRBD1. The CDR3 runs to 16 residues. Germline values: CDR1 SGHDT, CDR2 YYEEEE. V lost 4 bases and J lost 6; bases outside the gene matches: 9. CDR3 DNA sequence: TGTGCCAGCAGCCCAGGTGGACAGGGGGCCAGCAATGAGCAGTTCTTC. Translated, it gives CASSPGGQGASNEQFF.

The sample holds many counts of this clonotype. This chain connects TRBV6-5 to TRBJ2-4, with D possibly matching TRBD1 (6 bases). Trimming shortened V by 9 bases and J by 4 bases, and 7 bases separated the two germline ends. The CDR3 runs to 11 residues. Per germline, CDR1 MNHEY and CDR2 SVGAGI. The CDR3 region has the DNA TGTGCCAGTGGACAGAAAAACATTCAGTACTTC. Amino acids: CASGQKNIQYF.

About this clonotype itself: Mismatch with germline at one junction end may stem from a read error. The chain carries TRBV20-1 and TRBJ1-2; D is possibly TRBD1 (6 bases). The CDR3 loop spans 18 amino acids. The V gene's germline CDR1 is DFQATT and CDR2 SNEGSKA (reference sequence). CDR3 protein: CCARDQRERQANFHGYTF. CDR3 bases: TGCTGTGCTAGAGATCAGCGGGAGAGACAGGCTAACTTCCATGGCTACACCTTC.

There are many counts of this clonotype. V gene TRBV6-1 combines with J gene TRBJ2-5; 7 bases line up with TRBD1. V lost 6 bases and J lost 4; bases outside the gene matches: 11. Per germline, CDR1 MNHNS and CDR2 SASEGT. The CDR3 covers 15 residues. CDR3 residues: CASSPWDSLAETQYF. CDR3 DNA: TGTGCCAGCAGCCCCTGGGACAGCTTAGCAGAGACCCAGTACTTC.

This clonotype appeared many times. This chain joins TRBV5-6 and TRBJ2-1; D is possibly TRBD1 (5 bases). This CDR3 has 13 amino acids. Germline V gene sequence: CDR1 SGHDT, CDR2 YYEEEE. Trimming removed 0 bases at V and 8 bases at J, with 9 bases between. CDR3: CASSLEWGYEQFF. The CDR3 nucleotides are TGTGCCAGCAGCTTGGAGTGGGGCTATGAGCAGTTCTTC.

The CDR3 sequence: CATSRDLAGGPETQYF. The CDR3 DNA reads as TGTGCCACCAGCAGAGATCTAGCGGGAGGGCCGGAGACCCAGTACTTC. The V gene is TRBV15, the J gene TRBJ2-5, with TRBD2 matching over 12 bases. The germline gives CDR1 LNHNV, CDR2 YYDKDF (reference sequence). Trimming removed 0 bases from V and 5 bases from J; junction bases left unmatched: 4. The CDR3 is 16 residues long.

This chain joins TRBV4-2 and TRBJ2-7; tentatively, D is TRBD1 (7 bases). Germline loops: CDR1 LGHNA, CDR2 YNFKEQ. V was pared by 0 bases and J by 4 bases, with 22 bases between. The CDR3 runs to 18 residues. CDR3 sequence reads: CASSQERGMEGARYEQYF. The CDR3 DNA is TGTGCCAGCAGCCAAGAAAGGGGTATGGAGGGGGCGAGGTACGAGCAGTACTTC.

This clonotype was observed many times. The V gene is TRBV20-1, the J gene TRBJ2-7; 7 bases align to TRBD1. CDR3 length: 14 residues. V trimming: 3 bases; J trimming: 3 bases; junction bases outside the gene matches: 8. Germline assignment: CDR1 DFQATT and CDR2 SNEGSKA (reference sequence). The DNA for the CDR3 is TGCAGTGCTAGGATGACAGGGAGTCACTACGAGCAGTACTTC. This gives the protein CSARMTGSHYEQYF.

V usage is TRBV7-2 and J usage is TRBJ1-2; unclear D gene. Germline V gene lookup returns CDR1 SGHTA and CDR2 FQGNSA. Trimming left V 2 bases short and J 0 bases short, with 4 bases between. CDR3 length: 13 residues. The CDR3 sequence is CASSLNPNYGYTF. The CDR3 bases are TGTGCCAGCAGCTTAAACCCTAACTATGGCTACACCTTC. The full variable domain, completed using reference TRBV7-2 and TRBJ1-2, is GAGVSQSPSNKVTEKGKDVELRCDPISGHTALYWYRQSLGQGLEFLIYFQGNSAPDKSGLPSDRFSAERTGGSVSTLTIQRTQQEDSAVYLCASSLNPNYGYTFGSGTRLTVV.

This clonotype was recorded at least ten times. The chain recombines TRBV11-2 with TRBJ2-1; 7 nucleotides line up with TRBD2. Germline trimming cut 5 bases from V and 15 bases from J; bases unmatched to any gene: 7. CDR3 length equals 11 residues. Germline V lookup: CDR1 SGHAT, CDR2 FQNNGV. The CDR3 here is CASSPRTSGFF. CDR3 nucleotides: TGTGCCAGCAGCCCCCGGACTAGTGGGTTCTTC.

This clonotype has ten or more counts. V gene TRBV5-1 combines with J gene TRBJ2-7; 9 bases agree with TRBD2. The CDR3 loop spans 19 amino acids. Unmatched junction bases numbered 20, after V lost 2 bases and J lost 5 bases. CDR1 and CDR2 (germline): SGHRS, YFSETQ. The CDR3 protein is CASSFIWGLAGIPPNEQYF. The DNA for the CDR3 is TGCGCCAGCAGCTTCATTTGGGGTCTAGCGGGAATACCTCCCAACGAGCAGTACTTC. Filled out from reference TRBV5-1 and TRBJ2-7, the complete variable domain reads KAGVTQTPRYLIKTRGQQVTLSCSPISGHRSVSWYQQTPGQGLQFLFEYFSETQRNKGNFPGRFSGRQFSNSRSEMNVSTLELGDSALYLCASSFIWGLAGIPPNEQYFGPGTRLTVT.

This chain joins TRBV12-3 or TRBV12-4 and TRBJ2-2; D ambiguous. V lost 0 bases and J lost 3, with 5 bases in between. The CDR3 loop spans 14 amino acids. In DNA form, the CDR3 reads TGTGCCAGCAGTTTAGCAAGGGACACCGGGGAGCTGTTTTTT. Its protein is CASSLARDTGELFF.

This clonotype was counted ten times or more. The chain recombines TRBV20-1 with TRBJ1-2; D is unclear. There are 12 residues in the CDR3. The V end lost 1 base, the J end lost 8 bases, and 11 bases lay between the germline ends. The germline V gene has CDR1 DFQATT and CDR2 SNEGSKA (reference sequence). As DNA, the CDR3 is TGCAGTGCTAGAGGCCTCAGTGGGGGCTACACCTTC. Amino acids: CSARGLSGGYTF.

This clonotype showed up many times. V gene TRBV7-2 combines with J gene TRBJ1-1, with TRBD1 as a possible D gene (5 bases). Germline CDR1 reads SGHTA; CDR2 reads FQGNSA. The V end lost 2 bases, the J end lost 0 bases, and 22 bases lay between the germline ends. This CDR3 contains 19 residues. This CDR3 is CASSLSLRGVFPMNTEAFF. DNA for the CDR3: TGTGCCAGCAGCTTAAGTTTACGGGGGGTTTTCCCGATGAACACTGAAGCTTTCTTT.

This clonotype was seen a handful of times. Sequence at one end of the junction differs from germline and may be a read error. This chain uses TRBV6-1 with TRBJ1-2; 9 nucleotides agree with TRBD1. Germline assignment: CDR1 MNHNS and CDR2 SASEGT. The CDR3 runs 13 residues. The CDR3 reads CASRQGEYYGYTF. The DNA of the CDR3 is TGTGCGAGCAGACAGGGGGAATACTATGGCTACACCTTC.

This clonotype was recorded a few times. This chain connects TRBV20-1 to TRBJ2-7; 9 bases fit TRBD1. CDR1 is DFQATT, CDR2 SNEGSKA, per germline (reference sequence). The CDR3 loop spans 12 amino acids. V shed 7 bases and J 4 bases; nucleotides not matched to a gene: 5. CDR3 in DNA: TGCAGTGGACGGACAGGGGAGTACGAGCAGTACTTC. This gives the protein CSGRTGEYEQYF.

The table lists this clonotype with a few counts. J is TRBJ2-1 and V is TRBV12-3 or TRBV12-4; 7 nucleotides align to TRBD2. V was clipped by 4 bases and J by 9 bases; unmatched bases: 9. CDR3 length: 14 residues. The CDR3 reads CASSWRDYVSEQFF. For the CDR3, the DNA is TGTGCCAGCAGTTGGCGGGACTATGTTAGTGAGCAGTTCTTC.

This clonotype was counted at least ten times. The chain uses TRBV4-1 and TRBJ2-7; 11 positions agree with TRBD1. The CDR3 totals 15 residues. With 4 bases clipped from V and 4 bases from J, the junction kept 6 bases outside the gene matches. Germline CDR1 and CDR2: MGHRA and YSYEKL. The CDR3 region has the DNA TGCGCCAGCAGCCCTTACGGGGACAGGGGGTACGAGCAGTACTTC. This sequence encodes CASSPYGDRGYEQYF.